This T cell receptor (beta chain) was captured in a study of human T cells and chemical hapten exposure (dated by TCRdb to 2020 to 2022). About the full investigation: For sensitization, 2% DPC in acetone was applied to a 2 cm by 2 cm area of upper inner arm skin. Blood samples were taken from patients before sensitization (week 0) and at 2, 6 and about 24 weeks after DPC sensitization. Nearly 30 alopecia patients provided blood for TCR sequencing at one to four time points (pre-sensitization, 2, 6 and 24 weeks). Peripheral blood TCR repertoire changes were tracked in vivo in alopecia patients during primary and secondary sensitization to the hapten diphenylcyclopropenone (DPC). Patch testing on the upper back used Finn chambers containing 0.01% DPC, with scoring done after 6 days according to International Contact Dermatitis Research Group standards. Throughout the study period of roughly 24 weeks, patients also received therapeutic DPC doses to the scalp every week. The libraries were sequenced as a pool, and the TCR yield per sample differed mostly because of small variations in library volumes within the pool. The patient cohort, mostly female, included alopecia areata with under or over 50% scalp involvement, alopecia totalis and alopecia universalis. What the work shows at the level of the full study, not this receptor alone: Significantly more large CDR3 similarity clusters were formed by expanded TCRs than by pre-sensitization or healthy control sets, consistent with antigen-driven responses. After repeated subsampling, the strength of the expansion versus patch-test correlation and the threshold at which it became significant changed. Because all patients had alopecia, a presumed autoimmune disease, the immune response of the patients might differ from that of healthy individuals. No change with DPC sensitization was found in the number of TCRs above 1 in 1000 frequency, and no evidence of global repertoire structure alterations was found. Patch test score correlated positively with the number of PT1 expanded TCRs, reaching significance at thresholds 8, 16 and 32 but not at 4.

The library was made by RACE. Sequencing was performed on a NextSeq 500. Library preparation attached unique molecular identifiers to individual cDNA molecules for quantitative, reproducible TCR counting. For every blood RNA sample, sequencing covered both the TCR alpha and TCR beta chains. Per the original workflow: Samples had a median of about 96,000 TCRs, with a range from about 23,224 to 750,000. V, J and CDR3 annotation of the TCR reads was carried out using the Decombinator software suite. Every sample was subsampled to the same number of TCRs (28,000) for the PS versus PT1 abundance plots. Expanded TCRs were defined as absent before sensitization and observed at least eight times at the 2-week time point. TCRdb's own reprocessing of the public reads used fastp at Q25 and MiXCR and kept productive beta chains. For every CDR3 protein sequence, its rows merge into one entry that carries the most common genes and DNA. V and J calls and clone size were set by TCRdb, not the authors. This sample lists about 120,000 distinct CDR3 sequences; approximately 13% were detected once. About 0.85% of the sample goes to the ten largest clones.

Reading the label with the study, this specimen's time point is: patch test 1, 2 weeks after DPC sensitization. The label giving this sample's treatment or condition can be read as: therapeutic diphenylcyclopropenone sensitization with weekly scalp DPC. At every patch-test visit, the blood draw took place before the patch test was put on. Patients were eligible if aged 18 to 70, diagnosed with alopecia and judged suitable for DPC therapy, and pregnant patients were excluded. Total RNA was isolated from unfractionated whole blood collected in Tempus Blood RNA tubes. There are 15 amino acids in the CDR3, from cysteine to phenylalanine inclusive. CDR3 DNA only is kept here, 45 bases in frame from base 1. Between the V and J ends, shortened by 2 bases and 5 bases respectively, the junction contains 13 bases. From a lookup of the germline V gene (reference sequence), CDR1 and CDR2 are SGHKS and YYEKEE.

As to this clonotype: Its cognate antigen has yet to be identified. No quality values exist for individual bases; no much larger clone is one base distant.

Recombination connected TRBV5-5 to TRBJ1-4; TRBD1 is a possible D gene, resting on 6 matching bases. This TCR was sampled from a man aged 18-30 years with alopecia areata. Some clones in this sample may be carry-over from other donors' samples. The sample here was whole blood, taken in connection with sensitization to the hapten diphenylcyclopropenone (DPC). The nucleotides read TGTGCCAGCAGCTTCCCTCAGGGGCTAAATGAAAAACTGTTTTTT. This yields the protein CASSFPQGLNEKLFF.